This T cell receptor (beta chain) stems from a study of regulatory T cells in long-lasting Graves disease. The overall study: Newly diagnosed Graves' patients had taken antithyroid drugs under 3 months.

Germline values: CDR1 DFQATT, CDR2 SNEGSKA (reference sequence). The ends were cut back, 5 bases at V and 5 bases at J, with 18 bases in the middle. This CDR3 has 14 amino acids. Relying on iRepertoire HTBI primers and Arm-PCR of CDR3 regions, the team built TCR beta libraries. TCRdb redid the calling of the multiplex PCR reads with MiXCR, one entry per CDR3 protein. The sample holds about 540,000 distinct CDR3 sequences, approximately 13% seen once. Study-wide points: Among persistent patients, a larger number of public clonotypes were shared (over 2,500) than among newly diagnosed patients (more than 850). Small numbers of samples may have cut accuracy.

This clonotype was seen repeatedly, ten times or more. Its antigen is unknown. Specified time point: newly diagnosed GD, antithyroid drugs for less than 3 months. From PBMCs, RNA was extracted and then used to make the TCR library. These data also formed part of another study, on T cells in Graves' hyperthyroidism and ophthalmopathy.

This chain joins TRBV20-1 and TRBJ2-5, with D possibly matching TRBD2 (6 bases). Sequenced here: peripheral blood mononuclear cells (PBMCs), sampled at new diagnosis, from a patient treated with antithyroid drugs. This TCR was recovered from a man younger than 45 with Graves disease. The CDR3 sequence: CSAAARDSKETQYF. The CDR3 region has the DNA TGCAGTGCTGCCGCACGGGACTCGAAGGAGACCCAGTACTTC.